The clone carrying this T cell receptor beta chain appeared once. The data are from a study of T cell responses to AZD1222 COVID-19 vaccine. TCRdb's copy holds only in-frame clones and misses some; the assay was immunoSEQ multiplex PCR. The sample lists approximately 92,000 clones, roughly nine tenths occurring once. Trimming cost V 7 bases and J 3 bases; bases outside gene matches: 7. The CDR3 consists of 15 residues. The germline CDR1 and CDR2 sequences are MNHEY and SVGAGI. The sequence derives from an adult in good health. The chain carries TRBV6-5 and TRBJ2-2; TRBD2 agrees at 8 bases. The sample in question was peripheral blood, obtained on day 0 of AZD1222 vaccination. The CDR3 loop reads CASKRGGRDTGELFF. The CDR3 coding sequence is TGTGCCAGCAAACGGGGGGGCCGAGACACCGGGGAGCTGTTTTTT.